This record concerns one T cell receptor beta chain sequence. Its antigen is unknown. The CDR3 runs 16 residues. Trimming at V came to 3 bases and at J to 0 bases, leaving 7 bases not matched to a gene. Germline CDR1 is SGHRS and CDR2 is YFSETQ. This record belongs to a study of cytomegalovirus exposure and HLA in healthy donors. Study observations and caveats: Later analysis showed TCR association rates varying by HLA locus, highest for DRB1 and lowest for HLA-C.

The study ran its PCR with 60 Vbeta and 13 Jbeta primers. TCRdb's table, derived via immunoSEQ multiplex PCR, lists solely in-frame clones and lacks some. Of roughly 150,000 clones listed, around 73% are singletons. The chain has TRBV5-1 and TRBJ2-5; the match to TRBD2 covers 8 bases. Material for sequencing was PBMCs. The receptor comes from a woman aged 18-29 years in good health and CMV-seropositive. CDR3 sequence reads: CASSWGFGGDQETQYF. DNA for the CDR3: TGCGCCAGCAGCTGGGGGTTCGGGGGGGACCAAGAGACCCAGTACTTC.